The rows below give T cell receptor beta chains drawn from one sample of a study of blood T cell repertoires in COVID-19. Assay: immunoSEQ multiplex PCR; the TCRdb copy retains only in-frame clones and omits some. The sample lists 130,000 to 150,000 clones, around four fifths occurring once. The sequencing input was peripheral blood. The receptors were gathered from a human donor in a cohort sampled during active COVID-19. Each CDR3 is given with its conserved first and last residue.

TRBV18,CASSPPGQNGYTF
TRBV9,CASSVRTGGEDTQYF
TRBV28,CASSLTGLNSPLHF
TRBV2,CASIDRDSRQQYF
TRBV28,CASSLTGGANEKLFF
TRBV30,CAWSGQGGYEQYF
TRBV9,CASSAQAGGGTGELFF
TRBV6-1,CASSEGGTSAFF
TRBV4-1,CASSLDRAVGNTIYF
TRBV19,CASSMATVYGYTF
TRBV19,CASSPRDSSYEQYF
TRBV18,CASSPDGGLTTFF
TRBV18,CASSQRQGNNQPQHF
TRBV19,CASRPRAGHYGYTF
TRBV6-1,CASTTGVMNTEAFF
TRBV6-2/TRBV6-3,CASSYSTPQAGGYTF
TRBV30,CAWSVGGDQPQHF
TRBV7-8,CASSRGGSGTSYNEQFF
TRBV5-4,CASSLPPSGGTNEQFF
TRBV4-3,CASSQETGTINQPQHF
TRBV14,CASSGQGAKNIQYF
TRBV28,CATRTGGALGYTF
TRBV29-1,CSVELLGRGGYEQYF
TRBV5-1,CASSLARGSSYEQYF
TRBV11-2,CASSVTRDRVAEQFF
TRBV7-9,CASSLGFGREGDTQYF
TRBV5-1,CASSLQVDTEAFF
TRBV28,CASSYGQVLSGNTIYF